A selection of T cell receptor beta chains follows, all from one sample in a study of T cell changes during pregnancy in multiple sclerosis. The repertoire was sequenced with immunoSEQ multiplex PCR; TCRdb's copy has only in-frame clones and lacks some. In the table there are approximately 43,000 clones, roughly 88% of which are singletons. The sequenced sample was CD8+ T cells from peripheral blood mononuclear cells, obtained in the first trimester of pregnancy. The receptors come from a female donor with multiple sclerosis, enrolled in a pregnancy study. CDR3s include the opening cysteine and the closing phenylalanine or tryptophan. Each record gives: clone size, J gene, D gene, V gene, CDR3 DNA, CDR3 protein. D genes are given only for firm matches. The size of a clone is reported for some rows only, either as once, few or many, or as a class for expanded clones.

>.|TRBJ2-1|TRBD2|TRBV30
TGTGCCTGGACCCCAAGCGGGGGGATCTACAATGAGCAGTTCTTC
CAWTPSGGIYNEQFF
>.|TRBJ1-1|TRBD1|TRBV4-3
TGCGCCAGCAGCCCTAGGGGGCTGTTGAACACTGAAGCTTTCTTT
CASSPRGLLNTEAFF
>.|TRBJ1-6|.|TRBV4-2
TGTGCCAGCAGCCAATACACCCAGGAATCTAATTCACCCCTCCACTTT
CASSQYTQESNSPLHF
>.|TRBJ2-1|.|TRBV19
TGTGCCAGTAGTCCGGGGGACTCATACGATGAGCAGTTCTTC
CASSPGDSYDEQFF
>.|TRBJ1-1|.|TRBV29-1
TGCAGCGTTGAACCTGAATGGTCGGACACTGAAGCTTTCTTT
CSVEPEWSDTEAFF
>.|TRBJ2-3|TRBD1|TRBV11-1
TGTGCCAGCATCGGGACAGGTGGCACAGATACGCAGTATTTT
CASIGTGGTDTQYF
>.|TRBJ2-2|.|TRBV11-3
TGTGCCAGCAGCCGGACAGCGCACGGGGAGCTGTTTTTT
CASSRTAHGELFF
>.|TRBJ1-5|TRBD1|TRBV15
TGTGCCACCAGCGGGGGACAGGCAGTAAATCAGCCCCAGCATTTT
CATSGGQAVNQPQHF
>.|TRBJ2-3|TRBD2|TRBV27
TGTGCCAGCAGTACAATGATAGCGGGAGGTCTGGATACGCAGTATTTT
CASSTMIAGGLDTQYF
>.|TRBJ2-7|.|TRBV6-1
TGTGCCAGCATGAACAGGGACTCCTACGAGCAGTACTTC
CASMNRDSYEQYF
>.|TRBJ1-1|TRBD1|TRBV11-2
TGTGCCAGCAGCCAAGGACAGGGAATGATGAACACTGAAGCTTTCTTT
CASSQGQGMMNTEAFF
>.|TRBJ2-1|.|TRBV6-4
TGTGCCAGCAGACCCCGGGGGGCGATTTCTGAGCAGTTCTTC
CASRPRGAISEQFF
>.|TRBJ2-1|TRBD1|TRBV9
TGTGCCAGCAGCGGCCGCCCGGACAGGGTCTACAATGAGCAGTTCTTC
CASSGRPDRVYNEQFF
>.|TRBJ2-7|TRBD1|TRBV5-1
TGCGCCAGCAGCTGGGGGACAGGGTACAACGAGCAGTACTTC
CASSWGTGYNEQYF
>.|TRBJ2-7|TRBD2|TRBV28
TGTGCCAGCAGCCAGGGACTAGTCGAGCAGTACTTC
CASSQGLVEQYF
>few|TRBJ1-1|.|TRBV5-1
TGCGCCAGCAGCTTGGGCGGGTTCCGTGAAGCTTTCTTT
CASSLGGFREAFF
>.|TRBJ1-2|.|TRBV7-2
TGTGCCAGCAGCTTAGGGGGTGGAGGGCGCCTCTATGGCTACACCTTC
CASSLGGGGRLYGYTF
>.|TRBJ1-1|.|TRBV20-1
TGCAGTGCTCCAACTTACACTGAAGCTTTCTTT
CSAPTYTEAFF
>.|TRBJ1-1|TRBD1|TRBV5-6
TGTGCCAGCAGCTGGGACAGCAACACTGAAGCTTTCTTT
CASSWDSNTEAFF
>.|TRBJ2-1|.|TRBV2
TGTGCCAGCAGTGGGGTGCGGGGCGCGTTATTGAATGAGCAGTTCTTC
CASSGVRGALLNEQFF
>.|TRBJ1-3|.|TRBV6-1
TGTGCCAGCAGCTTAACAAGGGGCACTGGAAACACCATATATTTT
CASSLTRGTGNTIYF
>.|TRBJ1-2|.|TRBV9
TGTGCCAGCAGCTCTCAGGGGTATGGCTACACCTTC
CASSSQGYGYTF
>.|TRBJ2-5|TRBD2|TRBV29-1
TGCAGCGTTGAGTGGTGGGGGGGATCCCAAGAGACCCAGTACTTC
CSVEWWGGSQETQYF
>.|TRBJ2-7|TRBD1|TRBV2
TGTGCCATTCTGACAGGGACCTACGAGCAGTACTTC
CAILTGTYEQYF
>.|TRBJ1-2|.|TRBV13
TGTGCCAGCAGCTTAGGTTCCAGGGGCAGTTATGGCTACACCTTC
CASSLGSRGSYGYTF
>.|TRBJ2-7|.|TRBV29-1
TGCAGCGTTGGCCAGGGGAACTACGAGCAGTACTTC
CSVGQGNYEQYF
>.|TRBJ1-2|.|TRBV6-5
TGTGCCAGCAGTTACTCGAGGGACTATGGCTACACCTTC
CASSYSRDYGYTF
>.|TRBJ1-3|TRBD1|TRBV9
TGTGCCAGCAGCGTAGGTCGGGACAGAGTCTCTGGAAACACCATATATTTT
CASSVGRDRVSGNTIYF
>.|TRBJ2-6|TRBD1|TRBV4-3
TGCGCCAGCAGCCAAGGACAGGGTGAGGCCAACGTCCTGACTTTC
CASSQGQGEANVLTF
>.|TRBJ2-1|TRBD2|TRBV7-8
TGTGCCAGCAGCTTAGCTACTAGCGGGACCTACAATGAGCAGTTCTTC
CASSLATSGTYNEQFF
>.|TRBJ2-1|TRBD2|TRBV4-1
TGCGCCAGCAGCCAACTCTGGACTAGCGGGAGGCTAGACGACAATGAGCAGTTCTTC
CASSQLWTSGRLDDNEQFF
>.|TRBJ2-1|TRBD2|TRBV27
TGTGCCAGCAGTTTAACGGGGGGGGTCTATTACAATGAGCAGTTCTTC
CASSLTGGVYYNEQFF
>.|TRBJ2-7|.|TRBV12-5
TGTGCTAGTGGTTTGGGGGTGGGCTCTAAAGACGAGCAGTACTTC
CASGLGVGSKDEQYF
>.|TRBJ1-6|.|TRBV5-4
TGTGCCAGCAGCGACCGACAGAAGATTTCACCCCTCCACTTT
CASSDRQKISPLHF
>.|TRBJ2-7|TRBD1|TRBV14
TGTGCCAGCAGCCAAGAGACAGGGTACTACGAGCAGTACTTC
CASSQETGYYEQYF
>.|TRBJ1-1|.|TRBV7-9
TGTGCCAGCAGCTTCACGACAGGAGCTGCTGAAGCTTTCTTT
CASSFTTGAAEAFF
>.|TRBJ2-1|TRBD2|TRBV7-3
TGTGCCAGCAGCCTAACCGGGACTAGCGGTTACAATGAGCAGTTCTTC
CASSLTGTSGYNEQFF
>.|TRBJ2-7|.|TRBV9
TGTGCCAGCAGCGTAGAATCGGGGGGCCCCTACGAGCAGTACTTC
CASSVESGGPYEQYF
>.|TRBJ2-3|TRBD2|TRBV5-1
TGCGCCAGCAGCTCGTGGACTAGCGGGAACCCAGATACGCAGTATTTT
CASSSWTSGNPDTQYF
>.|TRBJ1-1|.|TRBV7-9
TGTGCCAGCAGCCCCCCGAGAGGTAGTAACACTGAAGCTTTCTTT
CASSPPRGSNTEAFF
>.|TRBJ2-7|.|TRBV9
TGTGCCAGCAGCGTAGAAAGGGGAGAACAGGGCTACGAGCAGTACTTC
CASSVERGEQGYEQYF